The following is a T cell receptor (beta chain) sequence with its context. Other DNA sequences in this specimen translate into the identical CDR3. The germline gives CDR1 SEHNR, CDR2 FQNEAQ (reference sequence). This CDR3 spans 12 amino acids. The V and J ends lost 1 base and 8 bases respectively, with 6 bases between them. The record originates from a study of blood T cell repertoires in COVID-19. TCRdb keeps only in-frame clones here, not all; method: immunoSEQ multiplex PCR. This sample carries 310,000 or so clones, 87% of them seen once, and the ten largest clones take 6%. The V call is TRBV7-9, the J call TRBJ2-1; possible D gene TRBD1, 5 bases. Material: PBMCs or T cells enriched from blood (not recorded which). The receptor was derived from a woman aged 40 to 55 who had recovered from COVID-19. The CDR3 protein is CASSLGGDEQFF. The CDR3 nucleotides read TGTGCCAGCAGCTTAGGGGGCGATGAGCAGTTCTTC.